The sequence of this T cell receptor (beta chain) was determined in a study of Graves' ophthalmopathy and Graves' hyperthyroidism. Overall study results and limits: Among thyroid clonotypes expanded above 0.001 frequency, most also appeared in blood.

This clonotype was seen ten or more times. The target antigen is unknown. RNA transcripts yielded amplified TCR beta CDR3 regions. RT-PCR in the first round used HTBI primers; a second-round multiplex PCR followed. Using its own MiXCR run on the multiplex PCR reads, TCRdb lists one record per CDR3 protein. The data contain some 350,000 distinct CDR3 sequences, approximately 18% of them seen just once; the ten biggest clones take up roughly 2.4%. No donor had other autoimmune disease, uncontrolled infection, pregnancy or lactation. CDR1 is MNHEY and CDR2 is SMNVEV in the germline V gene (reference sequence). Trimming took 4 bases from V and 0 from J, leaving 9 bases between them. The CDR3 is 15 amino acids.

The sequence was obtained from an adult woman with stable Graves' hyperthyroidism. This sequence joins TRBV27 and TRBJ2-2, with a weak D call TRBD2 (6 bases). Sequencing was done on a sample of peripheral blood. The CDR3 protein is CASSSVAANTGELFF. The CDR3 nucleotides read TGTGCCAGCAGTTCCGTAGCGGCGAACACCGGGGAGCTGTTTTTT.